These 4 T cell receptor beta chains share one sample of origin, sequenced in a study of T cell responses to AZD1222 COVID-19 vaccine. Only in-frame clones appear in the TCRdb table, and some are missing; sequencing was by immunoSEQ multiplex PCR. The sample lists 70,000 to 85,000 clones; roughly four fifths were seen once. The source material was peripheral blood, sampled 28 days after the second AZD1222 dose. These receptors originate from an adult who received the AZD1222 COVID-19 vaccine.

The V and J genes are TRBV7-9 and TRBJ2-1, with a possible D match to TRBD2 (5 bases). The CDR3 sequence is 19 residues long. The V and J ends lost 5 bases and 3 bases respectively, with 26 bases between them. Germline V gene data show CDR1 as SEHNR and CDR2 as FQNEAQ (reference sequence). The CDR3: CASSTQRVVWRRHYNEQFF. The CDR3 DNA sequence: TGTGCCAGCAGCACGCAAAGGGTGGTTTGGCGGAGGCACTACAATGAGCAGTTCTTC.

The chain combines TRBV28 with TRBJ1-2; no clear D. V was cut by 8 bases and J by 2 bases, with 9 bases left in between. The germline V gene has CDR1 MDHEN and CDR2 SYDVKM. This CDR3 contains 12 residues. DNA for the CDR3: TGTGCCAGCTCAATCCAAAACTATGGCTACACCTTC. This encodes CASSIQNYGYTF.

Points on this clone: The same CDR3 can be traced to other DNA sequences in this sample. The DNA for the CDR3 is TGTGCCAGCAGCTTGGGGTACGAGCAGTACTTC. Protein product: CASSLGYEQYF. The chain couples TRBV5-6 to TRBJ2-7; D remains ambiguous. CDR1 and CDR2 from the germline V gene are SGHDT and YYEEEE. The germline V and J ends were trimmed by 0 bases and 4 bases, with 2 bases remaining between them. The length of the CDR3 is 11 residues.

As to this clone: This specimen includes other DNA sequences encoding the same CDR3. The genes are TRBV5-1 and TRBJ2-1; the D is unclear. Trimming stripped 0 bases from V and 0 bases from J, with 10 bases between. CDR3 length: 16 residues. Germline CDR1 is SGHRS and CDR2 is YFSETQ. The CDR3 sequence is CASSLAGGSSYNEQFF. The CDR3 region has the DNA TGCGCCAGCAGCTTGGCGGGCGGAAGCTCCTACAATGAGCAGTTCTTC.